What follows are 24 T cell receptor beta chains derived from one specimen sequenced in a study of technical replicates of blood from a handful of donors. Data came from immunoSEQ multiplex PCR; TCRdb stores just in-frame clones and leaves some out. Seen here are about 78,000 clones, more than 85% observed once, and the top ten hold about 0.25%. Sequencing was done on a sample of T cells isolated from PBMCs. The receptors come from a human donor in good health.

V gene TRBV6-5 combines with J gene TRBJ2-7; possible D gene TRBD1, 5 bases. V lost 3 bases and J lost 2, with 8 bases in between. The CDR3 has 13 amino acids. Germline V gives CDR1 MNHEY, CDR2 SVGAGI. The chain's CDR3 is CASSYRGPYEQYF. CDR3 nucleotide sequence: TGTGCCAGCAGTTATAGGGGTCCCTACGAGCAGTACTTC.

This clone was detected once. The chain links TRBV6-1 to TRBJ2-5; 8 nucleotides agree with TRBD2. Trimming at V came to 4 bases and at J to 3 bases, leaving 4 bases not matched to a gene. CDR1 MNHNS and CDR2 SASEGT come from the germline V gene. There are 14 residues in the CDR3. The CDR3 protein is CASSAFSGKETQYF. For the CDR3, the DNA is TGTGCCAGCAGTGCCTTTAGCGGGAAAGAGACCCAGTACTTC.

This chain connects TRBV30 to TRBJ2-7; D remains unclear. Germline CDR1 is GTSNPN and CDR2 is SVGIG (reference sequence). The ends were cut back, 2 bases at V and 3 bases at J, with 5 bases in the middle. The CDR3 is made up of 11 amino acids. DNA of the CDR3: TGTGCCTGGAGTACTTACTACGAGCAGTACTTC. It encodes CAWSTYYEQYF.

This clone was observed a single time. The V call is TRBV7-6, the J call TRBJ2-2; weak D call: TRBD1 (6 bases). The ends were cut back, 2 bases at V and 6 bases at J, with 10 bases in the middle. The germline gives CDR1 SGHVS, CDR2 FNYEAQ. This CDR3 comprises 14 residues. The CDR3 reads CASSLMSGAGELFF. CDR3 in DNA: TGTGCCAGCAGCTTAATGTCAGGGGCCGGGGAGCTGTTTTTT.

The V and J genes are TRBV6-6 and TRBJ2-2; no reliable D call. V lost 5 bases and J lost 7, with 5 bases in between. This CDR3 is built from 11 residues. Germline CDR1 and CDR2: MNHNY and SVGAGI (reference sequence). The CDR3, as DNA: TGTGCCAGCAGTCGAGACGGGGAGCTGTTTTTT. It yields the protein CASSRDGELFF.

The CDR3 here is CVRSLVTGIIPYEQYF. In DNA form, the CDR3 reads TGTGTCAGAAGCTTAGTTACGGGGATCATCCCCTACGAGCAGTACTTC. The chain carries TRBV7-5 and TRBJ2-7; TRBD2 is taken as the D call from the table, unchecked against the DNA. TRBV7-5 is noted as a pseudogene. CDR3 length: 16 residues.

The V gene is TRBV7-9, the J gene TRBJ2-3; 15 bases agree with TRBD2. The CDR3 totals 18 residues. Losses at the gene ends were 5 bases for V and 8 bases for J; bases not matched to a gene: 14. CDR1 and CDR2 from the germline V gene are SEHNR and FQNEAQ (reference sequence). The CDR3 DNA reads TGTGCCAGCAGCCAGGGGACTAGCGGGGGGATAACCCGTACTACGCAGTATTTT. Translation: CASSQGTSGGITRTTQYF. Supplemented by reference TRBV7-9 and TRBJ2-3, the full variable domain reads DTGVSQNPRHKITKRGQNVTFRCDPISEHNRLYWYRQTLGQGPEFLTYFQNEAQLEKSRLLSDRFSAERPKGSFSTLEIQRTEQGDSAMYLCASSQGTSGGITRTTQYFGPGTRLTVL.

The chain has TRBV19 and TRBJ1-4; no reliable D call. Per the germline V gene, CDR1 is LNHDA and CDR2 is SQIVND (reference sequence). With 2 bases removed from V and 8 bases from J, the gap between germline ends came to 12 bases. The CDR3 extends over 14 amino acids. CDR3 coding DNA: TGTGCCAGTAGTATAATTGAACAGACGGAAAAACTGTTTTTT. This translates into CASSIIEQTEKLFF.

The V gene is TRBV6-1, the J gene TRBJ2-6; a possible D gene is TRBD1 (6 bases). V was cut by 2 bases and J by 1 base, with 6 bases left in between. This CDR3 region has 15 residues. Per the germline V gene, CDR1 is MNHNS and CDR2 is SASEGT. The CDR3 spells CASSEQGSGANVLTF. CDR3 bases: TGTGCCAGCAGTGAACAGGGGTCTGGGGCCAACGTCCTGACTTTC.

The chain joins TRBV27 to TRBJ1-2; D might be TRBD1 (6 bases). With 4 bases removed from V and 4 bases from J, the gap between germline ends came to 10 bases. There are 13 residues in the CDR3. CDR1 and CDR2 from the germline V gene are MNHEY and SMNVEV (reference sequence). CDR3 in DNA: TGTGCCAGCAGTTATCAGGGGAGCTATGGCTACACCTTC. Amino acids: CASSYQGSYGYTF.

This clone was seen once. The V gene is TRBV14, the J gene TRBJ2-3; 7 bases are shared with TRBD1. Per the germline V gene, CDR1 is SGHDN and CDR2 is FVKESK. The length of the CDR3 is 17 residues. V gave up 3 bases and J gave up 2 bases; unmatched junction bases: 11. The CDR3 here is CASSHPQGGDPTDTQYF. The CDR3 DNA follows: TGTGCCAGCAGCCATCCGCAAGGGGGCGATCCCACAGATACGCAGTATTTT.

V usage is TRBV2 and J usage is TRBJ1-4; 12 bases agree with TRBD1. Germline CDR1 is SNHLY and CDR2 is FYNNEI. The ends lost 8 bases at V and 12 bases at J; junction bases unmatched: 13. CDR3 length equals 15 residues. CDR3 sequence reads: CASSGTGGPEKELFF. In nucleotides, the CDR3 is TGTGCCAGCTCGGGGACAGGGGGCCCTGAAAAGGAACTGTTTTTT.

The CDR3 DNA sequence: TGTGCCAGCAGCTTAAGGCAAAACACTGAAGCTTTCTTT. Its translation: CASSLRQNTEAFF. The V and J genes are TRBV7-3 and TRBJ1-1, with D hard to call. This CDR3 contains 13 residues. The V gene's germline CDR1 is SGHTA and CDR2 FQGTGA. Trimming took 1 base from V and 2 from J, leaving 5 bases between them.

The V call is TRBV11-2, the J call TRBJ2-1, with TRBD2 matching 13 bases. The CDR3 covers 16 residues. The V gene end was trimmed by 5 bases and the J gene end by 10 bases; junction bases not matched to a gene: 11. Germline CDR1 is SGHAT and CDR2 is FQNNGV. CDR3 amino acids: CASSPRTSGRRGEQFF. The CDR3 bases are TGTGCCAGCAGCCCCAGGACTAGCGGGAGAAGGGGGGAGCAGTTCTTC.

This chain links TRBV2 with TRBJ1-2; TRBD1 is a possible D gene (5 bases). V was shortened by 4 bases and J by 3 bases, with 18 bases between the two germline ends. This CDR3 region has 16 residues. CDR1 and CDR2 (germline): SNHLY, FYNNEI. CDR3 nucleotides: TGTGCCAGCAGTGCCGGGGGTGGCCAGGGATACTATGGCTACACCTTC. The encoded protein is CASSAGGGQGYYGYTF.

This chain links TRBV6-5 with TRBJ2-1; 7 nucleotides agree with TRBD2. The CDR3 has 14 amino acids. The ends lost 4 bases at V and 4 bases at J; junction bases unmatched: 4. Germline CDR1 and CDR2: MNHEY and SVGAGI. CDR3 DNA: TGTGCCAGCAGTTCCCGGACTAGATACAATGAGCAGTTCTTC. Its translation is CASSSRTRYNEQFF.

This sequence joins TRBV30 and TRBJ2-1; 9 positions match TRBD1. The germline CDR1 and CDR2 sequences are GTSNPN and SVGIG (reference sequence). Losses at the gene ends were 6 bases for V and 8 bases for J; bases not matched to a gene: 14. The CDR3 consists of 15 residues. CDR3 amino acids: CACITSGTGIHEQFF. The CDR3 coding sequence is TGTGCCTGTATTACTTCCGGGACAGGGATACATGAGCAGTTCTTC.

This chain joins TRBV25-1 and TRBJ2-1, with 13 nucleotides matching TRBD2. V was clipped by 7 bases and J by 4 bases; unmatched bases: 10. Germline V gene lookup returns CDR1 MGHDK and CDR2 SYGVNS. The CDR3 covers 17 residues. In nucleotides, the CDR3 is TGTGCCAGCACCCAAACATTGGGACTAGCGGGGTACAATGAGCAGTTCTTC. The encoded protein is CASTQTLGLAGYNEQFF. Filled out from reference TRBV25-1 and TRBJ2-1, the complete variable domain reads EADIYQTPRYLVIGTGKKITLECSQTMGHDKMYWYQQDPGMELHLIHYSYGVNSTEKGDLSSESTVSRIRTEHFPLTLESARPSHTSQYLCASTQTLGLAGYNEQFFGPGTRLTVL.

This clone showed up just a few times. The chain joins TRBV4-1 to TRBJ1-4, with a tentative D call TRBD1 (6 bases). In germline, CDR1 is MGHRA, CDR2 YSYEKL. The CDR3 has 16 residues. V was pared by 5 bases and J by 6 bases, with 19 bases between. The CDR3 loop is CASSLQRVGGYEKLFF. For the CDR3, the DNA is TGCGCCAGCAGCTTACAAAGGGTAGGGGGTTATGAAAAACTGTTTTTT.

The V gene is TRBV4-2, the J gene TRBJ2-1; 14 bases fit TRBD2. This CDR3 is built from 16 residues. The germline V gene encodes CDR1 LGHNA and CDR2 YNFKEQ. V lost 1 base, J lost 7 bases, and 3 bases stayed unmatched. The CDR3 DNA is TGTGCCAGCAGCCAAGGACTAGCGGGGGGGCAAAATGAGCAGTTCTTC. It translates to CASSQGLAGGQNEQFF.

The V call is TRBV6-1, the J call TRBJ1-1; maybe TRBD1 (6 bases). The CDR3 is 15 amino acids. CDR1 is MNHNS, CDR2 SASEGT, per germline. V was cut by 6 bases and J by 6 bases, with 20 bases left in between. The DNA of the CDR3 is TGTGCCAGCAGCCCCCGCGTAGGGGGATTGTCTGAAGCTTTCTTT. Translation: CASSPRVGGLSEAFF.

For the CDR3, the DNA is TGTGCCAGCAGCCTACGACTAGCGGGAGACTACGAGCAGTACTTC. Amino acids: CASSLRLAGDYEQYF. The chain joins TRBV11-2 to TRBJ2-7; 12 nucleotides match TRBD2. The V gene end was trimmed by 5 bases and the J gene end by 3 bases; junction bases not matched to a gene: 5. The CDR3 totals 15 residues. Germline lookup yields CDR1 SGHAT and CDR2 FQNNGV.

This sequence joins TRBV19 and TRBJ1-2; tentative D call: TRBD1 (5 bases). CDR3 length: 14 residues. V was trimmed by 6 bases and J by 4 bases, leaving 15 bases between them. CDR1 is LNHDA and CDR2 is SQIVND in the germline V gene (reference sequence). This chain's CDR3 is CASRETVPPYGYTF. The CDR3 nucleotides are TGTGCCAGTAGGGAGACAGTACCCCCCTATGGCTACACCTTC. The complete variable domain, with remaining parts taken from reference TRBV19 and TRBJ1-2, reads DGGITQSPKYLFRKEGQNVTLSCEQNLNHDAMYWYRQDPGQGLRLIYYSQIVNDFQKGDIAEGYSVSREKKESFPLTVTSAQKNPTAFYLCASRETVPPYGYTFGSGTRLTVV.

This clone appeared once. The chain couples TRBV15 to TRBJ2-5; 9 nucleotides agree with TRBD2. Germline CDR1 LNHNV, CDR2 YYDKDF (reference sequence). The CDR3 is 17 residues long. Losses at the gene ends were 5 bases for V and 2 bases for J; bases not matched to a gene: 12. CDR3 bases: TGTGCCACCAGCTCCGGAGAGACTAGCGGTACTCAAGAGACCCAGTACTTC. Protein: CATSSGETSGTQETQYF.